One TCR beta chain is described in this entry. The sample belongs to a study of blood T cells in healthy people across ages. A second PCR, run for about 6 to 11 cycles, used a sample-barcoded 5' primer plus a J-beta primer mix. At least 2.5 million CDR3-containing paired-end reads were obtained per sample. TCRdb itself ran the 5' RACE reads through MiXCR, one entry per CDR3 protein. The sample carries 700,000 to 800,000 distinct CDR3 sequences, around 40% recorded once. The CDR3 loop spans 18 amino acids. Trimming took 2 bases from V and 4 from J; bases not matched to a gene: 7. Looked up from germline, CDR1 is MNHEY and CDR2 is SMNVEV (reference sequence).

This chain connects TRBV27 to TRBJ2-3; TRBD2 agrees at 15 bases. The source is a woman aged 55-70 years in good health. Sequenced input: blood. The CDR3: CASSLRGLAGGPPDTQYF. The CDR3 DNA reads as TGTGCCAGCAGTTTACGGGGACTAGCGGGAGGCCCGCCAGATACGCAGTATTTT.